The clone carrying this TCR beta chain was seen a single time. These data are taken from a study of blood T cell repertoires in COVID-19. Study-wide background: Sources were T cells, B-cell-depleted T cells, or PBMCs; the material itself was cDNA or gDNA.

In the authors' workflow: The authors estimated nucleated cell counts from reference gene primer amplification. Data came from immunoSEQ multiplex PCR; TCRdb stores just in-frame clones and leaves some out. V and J calls and clone size follow that table, whereas D and trimming were derived from the DNA. This sample carries around 30,000 clones, about 75% of them seen once, and the ten largest clones take about 14%. V was pared by 0 bases and J by 10 bases, with 12 bases between. This CDR3 spans 13 amino acids. Germline V gene lookup returns CDR1 MNHEY and CDR2 SMNVEV (reference sequence). This TCR was sampled from a man older than 75 with active or convalescent COVID-19. The specimen sequenced was peripheral blood. V and J are TRBV27 and TRBJ1-1; D is unclear. The CDR3 sequence is CASSLSGSHPAFF. The CDR3 nucleotides read TGTGCCAGCAGTTTATCGGGCAGCCACCCAGCTTTCTTT.